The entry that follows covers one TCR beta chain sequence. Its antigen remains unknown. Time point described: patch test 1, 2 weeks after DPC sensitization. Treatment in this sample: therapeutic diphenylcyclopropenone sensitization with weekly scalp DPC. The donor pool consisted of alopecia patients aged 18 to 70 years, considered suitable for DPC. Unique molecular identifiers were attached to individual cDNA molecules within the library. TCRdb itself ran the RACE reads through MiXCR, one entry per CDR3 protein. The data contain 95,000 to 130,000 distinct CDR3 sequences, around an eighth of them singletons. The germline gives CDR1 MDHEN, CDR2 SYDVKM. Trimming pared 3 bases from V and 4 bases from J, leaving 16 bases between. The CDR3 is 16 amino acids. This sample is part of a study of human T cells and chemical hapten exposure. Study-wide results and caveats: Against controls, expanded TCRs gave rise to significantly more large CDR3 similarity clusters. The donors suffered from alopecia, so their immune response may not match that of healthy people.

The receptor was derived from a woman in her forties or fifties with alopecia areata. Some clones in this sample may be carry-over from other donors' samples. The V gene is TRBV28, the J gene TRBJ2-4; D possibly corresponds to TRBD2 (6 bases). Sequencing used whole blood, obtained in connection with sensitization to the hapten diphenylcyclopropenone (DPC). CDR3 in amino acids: CASSLTPQSGKNIQYF. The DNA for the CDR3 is TGTGCCAGCAGTTTGACTCCGCAGAGCGGGAAAAACATTCAGTACTTC.